This T cell receptor (beta chain) is from a study of T-cell reconstitution after alpha-beta-depleted transplantation in children. Remarks on this clonotype: Its antigen is undetermined.

Broader study findings: Approximately two months post-transplant, alpha-beta T cells reportedly originated from several hundred expanded graft clones.

CDR1 MRHNA and CDR2 SNTAGT come from the germline V gene. This CDR3 has 15 residues. Germline trimming cut 7 bases from V and 4 bases from J; bases unmatched to any gene: 7. Preparation of the TCRbeta library was carried out with unique molecular identifiers. TCRdb reanalysed the PCR reads using MiXCR and keeps one entry per CDR3 protein. The top ten clones hold roughly 27% of a sample with roughly 420,000 distinct CDR3 sequences, roughly 15% of them seen once. The specimen comprised PBMCs, mostly from graft donor cells, sampled 360 days after TCRalphabeta/CD19-depleted stem cell transplant. The rearrangement joins TRBV6-4 to TRBJ2-3; TRBD2 agrees at 11 bases. The sequence was collected from a boy under three years old who had a stem cell transplant for Wiskott-Aldrich syndrome, so the T cells may come from the graft donor. The CDR3 DNA reads as TGTGCCAGCAAACTAGCGGGGGCTCTTTCAGATACGCAGTATTTT. Protein sequence: CASKLAGALSDTQYF.